The 31 T cell receptor beta chains below come from one sample, sequenced in a study of PD-1 blockade in classical Hodgkin lymphoma. All patients relapsed after autologous stem cell transplantation, and brentuximab vedotin exposure varied. Libraries were prepared by immunoSEQ multiplex PCR; TCRdb keeps only in-frame clonotypes and omits some of them. The profile covers around 39,000 clones, with over 65% appearing a single time and around 15% taken by the ten largest. Here the sequenced sample was peripheral blood mononuclear cells (PBMCs), taken before the second cycle of nivolumab. These receptors were obtained from a human donor with classical Hodgkin lymphoma.

This clone has a handful of counts. CDR3 amino acids: CAWRPRTGANTEAFF. The CDR3, as DNA: TGTGCCTGGAGACCTCGGACAGGGGCGAACACTGAAGCTTTCTTT. The gene calls are TRBV30 and TRBJ1-1; 9 nucleotides align to TRBD1. Trimming removed 3 bases from V and 1 base from J; junction bases left unmatched: 6. The germline gives CDR1 GTSNPN, CDR2 SVGIG (reference sequence). The CDR3 has 15 residues.

This chain joins TRBV28 and TRBJ2-6; D is ambiguous. V lost 5 bases and J lost 4, with 9 bases in between. Germline V gives CDR1 MDHEN, CDR2 SYDVKM. The CDR3 has 14 residues. The CDR3 loop is CASSLLAGANVLTF. As DNA, the CDR3 is TGTGCCAGCAGTCTCCTGGCGGGGGCCAACGTCCTGACTTTC.

The V gene is TRBV11-2, the J gene TRBJ2-2; D gene uncertain. The CDR3 totals 12 residues. The germline CDR1 and CDR2 sequences are SGHAT and FQNNGV. V lost 5 bases, J lost 4 bases, and 5 bases lay in between. As DNA, the CDR3 is TGTGCCAGCAGCAGTCCCACCGGGGAGCTGTTTTTT. As protein: CASSSPTGELFF.

This clone was seen only a few times. The rearrangement joins TRBV7-6 to TRBJ2-3; D is perhaps TRBD1 (6 bases). CDR1 and CDR2 (germline): SGHVS, FNYEAQ. The CDR3 has 16 amino acids. V was clipped by 1 base and J by 2 bases, with 13 bases between them. This chain's CDR3 is CASSLGTVGSTDTQYF. The CDR3 coding sequence is TGTGCCAGCAGCTTAGGGACAGTCGGCTCCACAGATACGCAGTATTTT.

This chain's CDR3 is CASRRTSGGAGTDTQYF. DNA for the CDR3: TGCGCCAGCAGGAGGACTAGCGGGGGCGCCGGCACAGATACGCAGTATTTT. The V call is TRBV4-3, the J call TRBJ2-3; TRBD2 agrees at 13 bases. The CDR3 is 17 amino acids. V lost 6 bases and J lost 1; bases outside the gene matches: 7. Germline CDR1 LGHNA, CDR2 YSLEER.

The chain carries TRBV11-1 and TRBJ1-2, with 9 bases identical to TRBD1. V shed 5 bases and J 8 bases; nucleotides not matched to a gene: 6. CDR3 length: 13 amino acids. Germline CDR1 is SGHAT and CDR2 is FQDESV (reference sequence). The CDR3: CASSPGQGHGYTF. For the CDR3, the DNA is TGTGCCAGCAGCCCAGGACAGGGGCACGGCTACACCTTC.

V gene TRBV9 combines with J gene TRBJ2-6; D not resolved. Germline-derived CDR1 and CDR2 are SGDLS and YYNGEE. Trimming cost V 0 bases and J 0 bases, with 10 bases left between them. The CDR3 has 17 amino acids. CDR3 residues: CASSVAVEFSGANVLTF. CDR3 DNA sequence: TGTGCCAGCAGCGTAGCGGTGGAATTCTCTGGGGCCAACGTCCTGACTTTC.

V is TRBV7-2 and J is TRBJ2-7; 7 positions match TRBD1. Germline CDR1 and CDR2: SGHTA and FQGNSA. This CDR3 contains 16 residues. The junction had 18 bases not matched to a gene; V was cut back by 5 bases and J by 8 bases. CDR3: CASSLQGMGRLQKQYF. CDR3 bases: TGTGCCAGCAGCCTACAGGGGATGGGTCGCCTACAGAAGCAGTACTTC.

The chain joins TRBV27 to TRBJ1-6; no firm D call. CDR3 length: 14 amino acids. V was shortened by 3 bases and J by 10 bases, with 13 bases between the two germline ends. Germline V gene data show CDR1 as MNHEY and CDR2 as SMNVEV (reference sequence). CDR3 sequence (DNA): TGTGCCAGCAGTTTTGGGCGCGCGGGGTCACCCCTCCACTTT. Encoded protein: CASSFGRAGSPLHF.

This sequence joins TRBV6-5 and TRBJ1-5; TRBD1 is a possible D gene (6 bases). Germline V CDR1 and CDR2: MNHEY, SVGAGI. The CDR3 has 14 amino acids. V lost 4 bases and J lost 6, with 13 bases in between. The DNA of the CDR3 is TGTGCCAGCAGTTCCGACAGGTTAGGTCAGCCCCAGCATTTT. Its protein product is CASSSDRLGQPQHF.

The chain has TRBV5-5 and TRBJ1-5, with D uncertain. This CDR3 contains 14 residues. The V gene lost 1 base and the J gene lost 4 bases, with 9 bases spanning the gap. Germline V gene lookup returns CDR1 SGHKS and CDR2 YYEKEE (reference sequence). The DNA for the CDR3 is TGTGCCAGCAGCTTGTGGGCGGGGAATCAGCCCCAGCATTTT. Protein product: CASSLWAGNQPQHF.

A single count supports this clone. The chain uses TRBV7-8 and TRBJ2-1; 11 bases are a match to TRBD2. CDR3 length equals 16 residues. V trimming: 4 bases; J trimming: 7 bases; junction bases outside the gene matches: 9. CDR1 is SGHVS and CDR2 is FQNEAQ in the germline V gene. For the CDR3, the DNA is TGTGCCAGCAGCTCGAGTATAGCGGGGGGGCAAAATGAGCAGTTCTTC. It encodes CASSSSIAGGQNEQFF. Supplemented by reference TRBV7-8 and TRBJ2-1, the full variable domain reads GAGVSQSPRYKVAKRGQDVALRCDPISGHVSLFWYQQALGQGPEFLTYFQNEAQLDKSGLPSDRFFAERPEGSVSTLKIQRTQQEDSAVYLCASSSSIAGGQNEQFFGPGTRLTVL.

This rearrangement joins TRBV2 to TRBJ1-1, with a weak D call TRBD1 (5 bases). CDR1 SNHLY and CDR2 FYNNEI come from the germline V gene. The CDR3 extends over 10 amino acids. V was trimmed by 3 bases and J by 11 bases, leaving 7 bases between them. The CDR3 spells CASSDRVAFF. The CDR3 coding sequence is TGTGCCAGCAGTGACAGGGTCGCTTTCTTT.

This chain joins TRBV6-5 and TRBJ2-7; TRBD1 aligns across 9 bases. J gave up 5 bases and V 4 bases, and 6 bases lay outside the gene matches. The CDR3 has 14 amino acids. Per germline, CDR1 MNHEY and CDR2 SVGAGI. The CDR3 loop reads CASSLGDRAHEQYF. DNA of the CDR3: TGTGCCAGCAGTTTGGGGGACAGGGCCCACGAGCAGTACTTC.

The chain carries TRBV5-6 and TRBJ1-2; no reliable D call. The CDR3 covers 15 residues. V lost 4 bases to trimming and J lost 6 bases, with 19 bases between them. From germline, CDR1 is SGHDT and CDR2 YYEEEE. As DNA, the CDR3 is TGTGCCAGCAGCCGAGAACGGCGCCGGGAGGATGGCTACACCTTC. Protein product: CASSRERRREDGYTF.

The chain recombines TRBV10-1 with TRBJ2-7; TRBD1 agrees at 7 bases. The CDR3 extends over 14 amino acids. V shed 3 bases and J 1 base; nucleotides not matched to a gene: 3. CDR1 WNHNN and CDR2 SYGVQD come from the germline V gene (reference sequence). DNA for the CDR3: TGCGCCAGCAGTGATCGGACAGGTTCCTACGAGCAGTACTTC. Translated: CASSDRTGSYEQYF.

The CDR3 here is CASSMLSGANVLTF. In DNA form, the CDR3 reads TGTGCCAGTAGTATGCTCTCTGGGGCCAACGTCCTGACTTTC. The chain uses TRBV19 and TRBJ2-6; D is unclear. The V gene lost 3 bases and the J gene lost 0 bases, with 3 bases spanning the gap. The germline CDR1 and CDR2 sequences are LNHDA and SQIVND (reference sequence). This CDR3 has 14 residues.

The chain links TRBV5-6 to TRBJ1-1; D is undetermined. The CDR3 sequence is 15 residues long. CDR1 and CDR2 (germline): SGHDT, YYEEEE. The V gene lost 3 bases and the J gene lost 12 bases, with 24 bases spanning the gap. CDR3 coding DNA: TGTGCCAGCAGCTCTGACCCGGGATCCGTCTCGAAAACTTTCTTT. Its translation is CASSSDPGSVSKTFF.

The chain combines TRBV5-1 with TRBJ2-3; D is unclear. Germline V gene data show CDR1 as SGHRS and CDR2 as YFSETQ. This CDR3 spans 13 amino acids. Trimming left V 4 bases short and J 2 bases short, with 8 bases between. The CDR3 reads CASSPGVTDTQYF. CDR3 bases: TGCGCCAGCAGCCCTGGAGTCACAGATACGCAGTATTTT.

The DNA for the CDR3 is TGTGCCAGCAGCGTATGGGGTTTAGACGAGCAGTACTTC. It encodes CASSVWGLDEQYF. The chain employs TRBV9 and TRBJ2-7; D uncertain. The CDR3 has 13 amino acids. V was trimmed by 1 base and J by 5 bases, leaving 10 bases between them. CDR1 and CDR2 from the germline V gene are SGDLS and YYNGEE.

This clone has just a few counts. This sequence joins TRBV25-1 and TRBJ2-5; the D gene could be TRBD1 or TRBD2 (5 bases each). CDR1 MGHDK and CDR2 SYGVNS come from the germline V gene. This CDR3 spans 13 amino acids. Trimming removed 3 bases at V and 4 bases at J, with 9 bases between. Written as DNA, the CDR3 is TGTGCCAGCAGTGACCAGGGACGAGAGACCCAGTACTTC. It yields the protein CASSDQGRETQYF.

The CDR3 nucleotides read TGTGCCAGCAGCGTAAACACAGGGCTCGGCTACACCTTC. Translating gives CASSVNTGLGYTF. This rearrangement joins TRBV5-8 to TRBJ1-2, with TRBD1 as a possible D gene (6 bases). The CDR3 consists of 13 residues. Germline CDR1 is SGHTS and CDR2 is YDEGEE. V dropped 4 bases and J dropped 8 bases, with 15 bases sitting between them. Combining the CDR3 with reference TRBV5-8 and TRBJ1-2 gives the whole variable domain EAGVTQSPTHLIKTRGQQATLRCSPISGHTSVYWYQQALGLGLQFLLWYDEGEERNRGNFPPRFSGRQFPNYSSELNVNALELEDSALYLCASSVNTGLGYTFGSGTRLTVV.

The gene calls are TRBV7-9 and TRBJ1-2; D unresolved. Germline CDR1 and CDR2: SEHNR and FQNEAQ (reference sequence). This CDR3 is built from 13 residues. Trimming left V 5 bases short and J 4 bases short, with 11 bases between. For the CDR3, the DNA is TGTGCCAGCAGCCCGACATTGGGCTATGGCTACACCTTC. Protein sequence: CASSPTLGYGYTF.

This rearrangement joins TRBV19 to TRBJ2-5, with D uncertain. The CDR3 length is 14 residues. The germline V and J ends were trimmed by 4 bases and 1 base, with 10 bases remaining between them. Germline CDR1 reads LNHDA; CDR2 reads SQIVND (reference sequence). The CDR3 loop reads CASSTTSAQETQYF. DNA of the CDR3: TGTGCCAGTAGTACAACATCTGCCCAAGAGACCCAGTACTTC.

The chain uses TRBV7-2 and TRBJ2-3; the D gene could be TRBD1 or TRBD2 (5 bases each). Per the germline V gene, CDR1 is SGHTA and CDR2 is FQGNSA. This CDR3 contains 16 residues. V was shortened by 5 bases and J by 4 bases, with 19 bases between the two germline ends. The CDR3: CASSLWVGGWSDTQYF. CDR3 DNA: TGTGCCAGCAGCCTCTGGGTTGGGGGATGGTCAGATACGCAGTATTTT.

This clone was observed a few times. CDR3 loop: CASSQDGGGTYEQYF. The CDR3 DNA reads TGTGCCAGCAGCCAAGATGGGGGTGGGACCTACGAGCAGTACTTC. The chain uses TRBV4-2 and TRBJ2-7, with D tentatively TRBD1 or TRBD2 (5 bases each). V gave up 0 bases and J gave up 2 bases, with 11 bases separating them. This CDR3 has 15 residues. Germline values: CDR1 LGHNA, CDR2 YNFKEQ.

The chain has TRBV6-5 and TRBJ2-6, with D uncertain. V gave up 6 bases and J gave up 1 base, with 10 bases separating them. CDR3 length: 15 amino acids. In germline, CDR1 is MNHEY, CDR2 SVGAGI. The CDR3 reads CASRSLGSGANVLTF. The CDR3, as DNA: TGTGCCAGCAGGTCCCTCGGGTCTGGGGCCAACGTCCTGACTTTC.

The rearrangement joins TRBV4-2 to TRBJ2-1; 9 bases map to TRBD1. There are 16 residues in the CDR3. CDR1 is LGHNA and CDR2 is YNFKEQ in the germline V gene. The trim removed 1 base at V and 10 bases at J, leaving 11 bases unmatched. CDR3 loop: CASSQATGQGDGEQFF. The DNA for the CDR3 is TGTGCCAGCAGCCAAGCAACGGGACAGGGTGACGGGGAGCAGTTCTTC.

V is TRBV9 and J is TRBJ2-3; 10 nucleotides match TRBD2. Germline V gene lookup returns CDR1 SGDLS and CDR2 YYNGEE. The trim removed 0 bases at V and 4 bases at J, leaving 5 bases unmatched. The CDR3 has 16 residues. CDR3 loop: CASSVAGLATADTQYF. The CDR3 DNA sequence: TGTGCCAGCAGCGTAGCGGGACTAGCGACTGCAGATACGCAGTATTTT.

This clone was detected once. The rearrangement uses TRBV7-9 and TRBJ2-2; D remains unclear. The CDR3 is 15 residues long. V lost 7 bases and J 2 bases, leaving 14 bases between the germline ends. Per germline, CDR1 SEHNR and CDR2 FQNEAQ (reference sequence). CDR3 protein: CASITQERNTGELFF. In nucleotides, the CDR3 is TGTGCCAGCATCACCCAGGAGAGAAACACCGGGGAGCTGTTTTTT.

The chain couples TRBV19 to TRBJ2-7; 7 bases fit TRBD1. CDR3 length: 15 residues. Per germline, CDR1 LNHDA and CDR2 SQIVND (reference sequence). V lost 5 bases to trimming and J lost 7 bases; unmatched junction nucleotides: 14. The CDR3: CASSSRGQAGEEQYF. The CDR3 DNA reads TGTGCCAGTAGTTCACGCGGACAGGCAGGAGAGGAGCAGTACTTC.